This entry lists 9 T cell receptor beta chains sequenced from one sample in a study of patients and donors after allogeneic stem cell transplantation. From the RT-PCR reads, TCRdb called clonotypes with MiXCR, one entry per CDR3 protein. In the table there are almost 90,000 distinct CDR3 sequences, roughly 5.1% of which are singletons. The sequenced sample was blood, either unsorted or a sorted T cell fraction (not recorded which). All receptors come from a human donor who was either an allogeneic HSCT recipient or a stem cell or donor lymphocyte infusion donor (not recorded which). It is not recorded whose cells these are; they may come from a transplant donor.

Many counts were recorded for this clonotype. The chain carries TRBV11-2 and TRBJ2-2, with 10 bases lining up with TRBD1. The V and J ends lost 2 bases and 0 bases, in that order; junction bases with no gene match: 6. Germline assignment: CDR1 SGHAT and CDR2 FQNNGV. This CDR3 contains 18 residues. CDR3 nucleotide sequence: TGTGCCAGCAGCTTATTAATCGGACAGGGGGCGAACACCGGGGAGCTGTTTTTT. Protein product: CASSLLIGQGANTGELFF.

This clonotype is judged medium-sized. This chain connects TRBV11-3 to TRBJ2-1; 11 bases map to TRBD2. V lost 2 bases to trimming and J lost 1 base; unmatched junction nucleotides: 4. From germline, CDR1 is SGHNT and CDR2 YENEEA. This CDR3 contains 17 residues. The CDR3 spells CASSLLAGGLSYNEQFF. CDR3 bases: TGTGCCAGCAGCTTACTAGCGGGGGGCCTTTCCTACAATGAGCAGTTCTTC.

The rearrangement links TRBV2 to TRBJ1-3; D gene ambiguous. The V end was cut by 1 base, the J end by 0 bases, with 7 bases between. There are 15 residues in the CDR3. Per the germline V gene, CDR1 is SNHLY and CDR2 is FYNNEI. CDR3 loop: CASSEGRASGNTIYF. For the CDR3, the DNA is TGTGCCAGCAGTGAAGGGAGGGCCTCTGGAAACACCATATATTTT. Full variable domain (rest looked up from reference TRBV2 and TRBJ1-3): EPEVTQTPSHQVTQMGQEVILRCVPISNHLYFYWYRQILGQKVEFLVSFYNNEISEKSEIFDDQFSVERPDGSNFTLKIRSTKLEDSAMYFCASSEGRASGNTIYFGEGSWLTVV.

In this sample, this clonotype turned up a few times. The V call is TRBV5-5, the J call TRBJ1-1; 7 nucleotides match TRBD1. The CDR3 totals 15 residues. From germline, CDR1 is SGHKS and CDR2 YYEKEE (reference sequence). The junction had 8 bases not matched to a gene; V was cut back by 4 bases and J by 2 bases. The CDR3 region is CASSVPGTENTEAFF. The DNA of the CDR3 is TGTGCCAGCAGCGTCCCCGGGACAGAAAACACTGAAGCTTTCTTT.

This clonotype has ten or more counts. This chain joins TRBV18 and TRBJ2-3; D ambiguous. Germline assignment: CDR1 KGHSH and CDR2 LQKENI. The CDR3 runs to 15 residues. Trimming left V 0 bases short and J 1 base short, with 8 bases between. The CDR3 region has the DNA TGTGCCAGCTCACCACCGTCGGCGGGCACAGATACGCAGTATTTT. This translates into CASSPPSAGTDTQYF.

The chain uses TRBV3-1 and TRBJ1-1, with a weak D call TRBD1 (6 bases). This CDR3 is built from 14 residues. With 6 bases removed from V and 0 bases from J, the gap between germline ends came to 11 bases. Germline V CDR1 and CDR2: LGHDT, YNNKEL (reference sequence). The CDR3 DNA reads TGTGCCAGCAGTCGCGGACAGCTGAACACTGAAGCTTTCTTT. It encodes CASSRGQLNTEAFF. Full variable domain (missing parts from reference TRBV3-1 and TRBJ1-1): DTAVSQTPKYLVTQMGNDKSIKCEQNLGHDTMYWYKQDSKKFLKIMFSYNNKELIINETVPNRFSPKSPDKAHLNLHINSLELGDSAVYFCASSRGQLNTEAFFGQGTRLTVV.

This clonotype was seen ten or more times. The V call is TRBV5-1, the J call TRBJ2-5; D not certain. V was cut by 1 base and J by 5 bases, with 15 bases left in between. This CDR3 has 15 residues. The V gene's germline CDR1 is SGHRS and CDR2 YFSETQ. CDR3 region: CASSLTGSPGETQYF. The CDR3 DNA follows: TGCGCCAGCAGCTTGACCGGAAGTCCCGGGGAGACCCAGTACTTC.

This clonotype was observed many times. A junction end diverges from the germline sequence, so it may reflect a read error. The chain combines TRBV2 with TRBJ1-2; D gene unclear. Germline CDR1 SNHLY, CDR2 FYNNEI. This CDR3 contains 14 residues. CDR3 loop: CASREEGRGYGYTF. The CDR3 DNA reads TGTGCCAGCAGAGAAGAGGGCCGTGGCTATGGCTACACCTTC.

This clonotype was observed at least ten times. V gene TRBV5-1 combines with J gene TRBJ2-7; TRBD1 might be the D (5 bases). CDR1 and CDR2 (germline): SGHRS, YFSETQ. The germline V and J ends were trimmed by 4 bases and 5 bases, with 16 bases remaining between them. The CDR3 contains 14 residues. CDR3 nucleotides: TGCGCCAGCAGCCCCCTGACAGCCGCTCACGAGCAGTACTTC. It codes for CASSPLTAAHEQYF.